Presented here are 7 T cell receptor beta chains from one specimen sequenced in a study of blood T cell repertoires in COVID-19. Measured with immunoSEQ multiplex PCR; TCRdb has only the in-frame clones, and not every one. The sample lists 200,000 to 250,000 clones, around 90% occurring once. Source material: peripheral blood. Receptors were obtained from a man younger than 35 with active or convalescent COVID-19.

The chain employs TRBV28 and TRBJ2-5, with D possibly being TRBD1 (5 bases). CDR3 length: 14 amino acids. Between the trimmed V and J ends, which lost 5 bases and 4 bases, there was a span of 14 bases. CDR1 MDHEN and CDR2 SYDVKM come from the germline V gene. This chain's CDR3 is CASSHPRGAETQYF. The DNA of the CDR3 is TGTGCCAGCAGTCACCCTAGGGGCGCAGAGACCCAGTACTTC.

This chain links TRBV7-9 with TRBJ2-5; TRBD2 is a possible D gene (6 bases). Germline CDR1 is SEHNR and CDR2 is FQNEAQ (reference sequence). The ends were cut back, 5 bases at V and 2 bases at J, with 12 bases in the middle. This CDR3 has 14 amino acids. The CDR3: CASSGRDLQETQYF. CDR3 nucleotide sequence: TGTGCCAGCAGCGGCCGGGACTTACAAGAGACCCAGTACTTC.

The V call is TRBV10-3, the J call TRBJ2-2; 10 bases are shared with TRBD1. V dropped 3 bases and J dropped 5; count of bases not matched to a gene: 6. This CDR3 has 16 residues. CDR1 and CDR2 from the germline V gene are ENHRY and SYGVKD. For the CDR3, the DNA is TGTGCCATCAGTGACAGGGACAGGGGTAGGACCGGGGAGCTGTTTTTT. Translating gives CAISDRDRGRTGELFF.

The chain combines TRBV19 with TRBJ2-1, with 7 bases fitting TRBD2. Germline loops: CDR1 LNHDA, CDR2 SQIVND (reference sequence). The CDR3 totals 14 residues. V lost 3 bases and J lost 4; bases outside the gene matches: 3. The DNA for the CDR3 is TGTGCCAGTAGTATGCGGGGGACGTACAATGAGCAGTTCTTC. The encoded protein is CASSMRGTYNEQFF.

V is TRBV4-2 and J is TRBJ2-1; 7 positions agree with TRBD1. With V trimmed by 2 bases and J by 6 bases, 13 bases remained unmatched. The CDR3 is made up of 17 amino acids. Looked up from germline, CDR1 is LGHNA and CDR2 is YNFKEQ. This CDR3 reads CASSQNPTGEFGNEQFF. In DNA, the CDR3 is TGTGCCAGCAGCCAAAACCCCACAGGGGAGTTTGGCAATGAGCAGTTCTTC.

The chain joins TRBV30 to TRBJ2-7; 14 positions match TRBD2. Per the germline V gene, CDR1 is GTSNPN and CDR2 is SVGIG (reference sequence). This CDR3 has 14 amino acids. Unmatched junction bases numbered 8, after V lost 7 bases and J lost 6 bases. CDR3 in DNA: TGTGCCTTGAAGGGGACTAGCGGGAGCGGCGAGCAGTACTTC. This sequence encodes CALKGTSGSGEQYF. Together with reference TRBV30 and TRBJ2-7, the CDR3 gives the full variable domain: SQTIHQWPATLVQPVGSPLSLECTVEGTSNPNLYWYRQAAGRGLQLLFYSVGIGQISSEVPQNLSASRPQDRQFILSSKKLLLSDSGFYLCALKGTSGSGEQYFGPGTRLTVT.

The chain employs TRBV9 and TRBJ1-2; tentative D call: TRBD1 (5 bases). CDR1 is SGDLS, CDR2 YYNGEE, per germline. The length of the CDR3 is 16 residues. V shed 4 bases and J shed 0 bases, with 16 bases lying between them. The CDR3 here is CASSPAAGRSNYGYTF. CDR3 coding DNA: TGTGCCAGCAGCCCCGCGGCAGGGCGATCTAACTATGGCTACACCTTC.